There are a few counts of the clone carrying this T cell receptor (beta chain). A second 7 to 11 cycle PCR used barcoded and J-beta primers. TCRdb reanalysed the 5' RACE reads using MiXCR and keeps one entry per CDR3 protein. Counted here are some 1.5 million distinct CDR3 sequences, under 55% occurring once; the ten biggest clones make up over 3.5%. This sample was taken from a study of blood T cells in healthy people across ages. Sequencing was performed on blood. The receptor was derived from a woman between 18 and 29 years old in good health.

The CDR3 here is CSAREGTSGRASYNEQFF. The CDR3, as DNA: TGCAGTGCTAGGGAAGGGACTAGCGGGAGGGCGTCCTACAATGAGCAGTTCTTC. The genes are TRBV20-1 and TRBJ2-1; 16 bases agree with TRBD2. The germline V gene encodes CDR1 DFQATT and CDR2 SNEGSKA (reference sequence). The CDR3 contains 18 residues. V shed 3 bases and J 1 base; nucleotides not matched to a gene: 6.